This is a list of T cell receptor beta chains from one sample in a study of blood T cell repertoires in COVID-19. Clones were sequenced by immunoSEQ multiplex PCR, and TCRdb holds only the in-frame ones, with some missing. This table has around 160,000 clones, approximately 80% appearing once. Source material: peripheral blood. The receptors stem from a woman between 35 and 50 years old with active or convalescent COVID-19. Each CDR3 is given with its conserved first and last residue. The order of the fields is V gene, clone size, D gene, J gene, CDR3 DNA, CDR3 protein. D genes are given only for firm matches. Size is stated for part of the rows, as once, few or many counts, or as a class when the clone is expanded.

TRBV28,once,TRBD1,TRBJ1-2,TGTGCCAGCAGTACCCACCCGGGACAGGGTCTTGGCTACACCTTC,CASSTHPGQGLGYTF
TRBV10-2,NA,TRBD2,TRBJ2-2,TGCGCCAGCACTCCGTCTTTCCAAGCGGGATGGGGCGGGGAGCTGTTTTTT,CASTPSFQAGWGGELFF
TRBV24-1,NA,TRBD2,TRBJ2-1,TGTGCCAGCGGGACTAGCGGGGGTCTGGGCTCCTACAATGAGCAGTTCTTC,CASGTSGGLGSYNEQFF
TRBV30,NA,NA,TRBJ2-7,TGTGCCTGGAGCGCTACGCTGACCTACGAGCAGTACTTC,CAWSATLTYEQYF
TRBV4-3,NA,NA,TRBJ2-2,TGCGCCAGCAGCCAAGGGCCGAACACCGGGGAGCTGTTTTTT,CASSQGPNTGELFF
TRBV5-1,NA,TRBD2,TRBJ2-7,TGCGCCAGCAGCCCCCGGGTCGGTAGCGGGGTCTACGAGCAGTACTTC,CASSPRVGSGVYEQYF
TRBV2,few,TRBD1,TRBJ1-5,TGTGCCAGCAGTGGGACAGGGGCTGATCAGCCCCAGCATTTT,CASSGTGADQPQHF
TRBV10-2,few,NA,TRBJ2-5,TGCGCCAGCAGTGGTGGCTACCAAGAGACCCAGTACTTC,CASSGGYQETQYF
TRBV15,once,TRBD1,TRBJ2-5,TGTGCCACCAGCAGGGGACAGGGGAACCAAGAGACCCAGTACTTC,CATSRGQGNQETQYF
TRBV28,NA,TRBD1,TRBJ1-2,TGTGCCAGCAGTTCCGGACAGGGGGGTGGCTACACCTTC,CASSSGQGGGYTF
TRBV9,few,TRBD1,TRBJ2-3,TGTGCCAGCAGCGTAGGAGGGGGCTTCCCAGATACGCAGTATTTT,CASSVGGGFPDTQYF
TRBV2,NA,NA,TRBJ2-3,TGTGCCAGCAGTCAAGAGCGGGATACGCAGTATTTT,CASSQERDTQYF
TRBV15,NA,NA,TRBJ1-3,TGTGCCACCAGCAGAGATCGGGAGTCATGGGGAAACACCATATATTTT,CATSRDRESWGNTIYF
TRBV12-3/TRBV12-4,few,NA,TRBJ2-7,TGTGCCAGCAGCCTACTAAACAACGAGCAGTACTTC,CASSLLNNEQYF
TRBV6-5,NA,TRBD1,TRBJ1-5,TGTGCCAGAAAACGAGTTGGACAGGGAAAAGGTCCCCAGCATTTT,CARKRVGQGKGPQHF
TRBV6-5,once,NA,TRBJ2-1,TGTGCCAGCTCCGAGAAAGGGGTAGACCATGAGCAGTTCTTC,CASSEKGVDHEQFF
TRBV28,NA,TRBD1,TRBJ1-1,TGTGCCAGCAGTTTATGGGACAGGGTCTTCTTT,CASSLWDRVFF
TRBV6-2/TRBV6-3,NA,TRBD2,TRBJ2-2,TGTGCCAGCAGTTCGGTAGCGGGAGTTGGCACCGGGGAGCTGTTTTTT,CASSSVAGVGTGELFF
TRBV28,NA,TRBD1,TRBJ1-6,TGTGCCAGCAGGCGGAGGGACAGCTATAATTCACCCCTCCACTTT,CASRRRDSYNSPLHF
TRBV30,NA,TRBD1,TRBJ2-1,TGTGCCTGGAGTGTCAAGAGGTCCGGGACAGGGGGTTTCTCCTACAATGAGCAGTTCTTC,CAWSVKRSGTGGFSYNEQFF
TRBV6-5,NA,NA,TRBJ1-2,TGTGCCAGCGGGGGGGAGCGGTTTAACTATGGCTACACCTTC,CASGGERFNYGYTF
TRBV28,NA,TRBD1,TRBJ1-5,TGTGCCAGCAGTTTTTTTCCAGGGGGTGGGGGATATCAGCCCCAGCATTTT,CASSFFPGGGGYQPQHF
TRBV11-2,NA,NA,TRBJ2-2,TGTGCCAGCAGCTTAGAGGGTAGTCGGGGCACCGGGGAGCTGTTTTTT,CASSLEGSRGTGELFF
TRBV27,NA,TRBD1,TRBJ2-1,TGTGCCAGCAGTCCGGTGTTTGGACAGGGGAATCGGGATGAGCAGTTCTTC,CASSPVFGQGNRDEQFF
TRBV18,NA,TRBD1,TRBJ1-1,TGTGCCAGCTCACTCGGTCCAGGGGGCGCGAACACTGAAGCTTTCTTT,CASSLGPGGANTEAFF
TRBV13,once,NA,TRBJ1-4,TGTGCCAGCAGCTTTGCAGCAACTAATGAAAAACTGTTTTTT,CASSFAATNEKLFF
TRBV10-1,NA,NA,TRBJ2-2,TGCGCCAGCAGTGACAGGGATGAAAACACCGGGGAGCTGTTTTTT,CASSDRDENTGELFF